These T cell receptor beta chains were read from a single sample in a study of blood T cell repertoires in COVID-19. The table came from immunoSEQ multiplex PCR; TCRdb's copy has only in-frame clones and leaves some out. This sample has roughly 170,000 clones; around 67% occur once, and the top ten carry about 3%. Sequencing used peripheral blood. The receptors shown here come from a woman of 80 years or more with acute or convalescent COVID-19. Both conserved end residues are part of each CDR3. A D gene is named only where the DNA matches it firmly. Size tells how often a clone was seen (once, few, many) or the class of an expanded clone, and some rows leave it out.

>NA|TRBV9|TRBJ2-2|TRBD2
TGTGCCAGCAGCGTAGGACTAGCGGGAGGGTCTGACACCGGGGAGCTGTTTTTT
CASSVGLAGGSDTGELFF
>NA|TRBV29-1|TRBJ2-7|NA
TGCAGCGTTCGTAACTACGACTACGAGCAGTACTTC
CSVRNYDYEQYF
>many|TRBV6-5|TRBJ1-6|TRBD1
TGTGCCAGCAGTAGACAGGGCGAGGAGAATTCACCCCTCCACTTT
CASSRQGEENSPLHF
>NA|TRBV5-1|TRBJ2-1|TRBD1
TGCGCCAGCAGCTTGTCTCAGGGGGCGAACGGTGAGCAGTTCTTC
CASSLSQGANGEQFF
>many|TRBV6-6|TRBJ2-7|TRBD1
TGTGCCAGCAGACTACAGGGGGAGGACGAGCAGTACTTC
CASRLQGEDEQYF
>NA|TRBV5-4|TRBJ2-5|TRBD1
TGTGCCAGCAGCTTGGTGGGGACAGAAGAGACCCAGTACTTC
CASSLVGTEETQYF
>NA|TRBV5-4|TRBJ2-3|NA
TGTGCCAGCAGCGTGTACAGGTCGGGTGACACAGATACGCAGTATTTT
CASSVYRSGDTDTQYF
>NA|TRBV2|TRBJ2-7|TRBD2
TGTGCCAGCGAGGGACTAGGTTACGAGCAGTACTTC
CASEGLGYEQYF
>NA|TRBV19|TRBJ2-1|TRBD1
TGTGCCAGTAGTCCCCCAGGGGGCGCTTTTTACAATGAGCAGTTCTTC
CASSPPGGAFYNEQFF
>NA|TRBV28|TRBJ1-5|TRBD1
TGTGCCAGCAGTTCCCTGGGACAGGGGGACCATCAGCCCCAGCATTTT
CASSSLGQGDHQPQHF
>NA|TRBV7-8|TRBJ1-2|TRBD1
TGTGCCAGCAGCCGTGGGGACAGTATATATGGCTACACCTTC
CASSRGDSIYGYTF
>NA|TRBV30|TRBJ1-3|TRBD1
TGTGCCTGGAGTGCGACAGGGTACACCATATATTTT
CAWSATGYTIYF
>NA|TRBV7-2|TRBJ2-2|NA
TGTGCCAGCCCACACGAACTAGCAGCGAACACCGGGGAGCTGTTTTTT
CASPHELAANTGELFF
>NA|TRBV28|TRBJ2-1|TRBD1
TGTGCCAGCAGTTTAGAATCACAGGGGGCCAGGAATGAGCAGTTCTTC
CASSLESQGARNEQFF
>NA|TRBV5-1|TRBJ1-6|NA
TGCGCCAGCAGCTTGGGGACAGATAATTCACCCCTCCACTTT
CASSLGTDNSPLHF
>NA|TRBV6-6|TRBJ2-1|NA
TGTGCCAGCAATAAAGGGGGGGACTCCTACAATGAGCAGTTCTTC
CASNKGGDSYNEQFF
>NA|TRBV7-2|TRBJ2-3|NA
TGTGCCAGCAGCTTAGTAGGTACTCTCGGGGCAGATACGCAGTATTTT
CASSLVGTLGADTQYF
>NA|TRBV4-1|TRBJ1-1|NA
TGCGCCAGCAGCCAAGGGCTAAGGCGGGGCGCCCTTGGTGAAGCTTTCTTT
CASSQGLRRGALGEAFF
>few|TRBV11-3|TRBJ2-2|TRBD1
TGTGCCAGCAGCTCCTGGGACAGACCTACCGGGGAGCTGTTTTTT
CASSSWDRPTGELFF
>NA|TRBV28|TRBJ2-2|NA
TGTGCCAGCAGTGGTAGGACAGCCAACGCGAACACCGGGGAGCTGTTTTTT
CASSGRTANANTGELFF
>NA|TRBV6-5|TRBJ1-5|NA
TGTGCCAGCAGGGGGACAACTAGCAATCAGCCCCAGCATTTT
CASRGTTSNQPQHF
>NA|TRBV9|TRBJ2-1|NA
TGTGCCAGCAGCACGGGTCCCAACAATGAGCAGTTCTTC
CASSTGPNNEQFF
>NA|TRBV7-2|TRBJ2-1|TRBD2
TGTGCCAGCACCATCCTTGGGGGGGCTAGCGGGACCCTAGAGCAGTTCTTC
CASTILGGASGTLEQFF
>few|TRBV10-1|TRBJ1-3|TRBD1
TGCGCCAGCAGTGAGTCGCCAGGACAGGCGGCCCGGGACACCATATATTTT
CASSESPGQAARDTIYF